Below, 31 T cell receptor beta chains from the same sample are listed, as sequenced in a study of T cells in Graves' hyperthyroidism and ophthalmopathy. RNA transcripts yielded amplified TCR beta CDR3 regions. HTBI primers were employed in a first-round RT-PCR of the TCR CDR3. TCRdb used MiXCR to reprocess the multiplex PCR reads, holding one entry per CDR3 protein. Of about 360,000 distinct CDR3 sequences detected, 13% appear once; the ten largest clones hold around a tenth. The sequenced sample consisted of blood. These receptors were collected from a woman younger than 30 with Graves' hyperthyroidism.

The CDR3 region has the DNA TGTGCCAGCAGAAGGTCGGCGGGAGGGGGTCTATACAATGAGCAGTTCTTC. It yields the protein CASRRSAGGGLYNEQFF. The rearrangement uses TRBV27 and TRBJ2-1; 9 bases map to TRBD2. CDR1 MNHEY and CDR2 SMNVEV come from the germline V gene (reference sequence). With 6 bases clipped from V and 4 bases from J, the junction kept 13 bases outside the gene matches. This CDR3 contains 17 residues.

At least ten counts were recorded for this clonotype. The V call is TRBV28, the J call TRBJ2-7; perhaps TRBD2 as D (6 bases). The CDR3 has 13 amino acids. The V and J ends lost 5 bases and 3 bases respectively, with 11 bases between them. Germline V gene sequence: CDR1 MDHEN, CDR2 SYDVKM. CDR3 sequence (DNA): TGTGCCAGCAGTACCGGGACTTACTACGAGCAGTACTTC. Encoded protein: CASSTGTYYEQYF.

This clonotype was seen a few times. The chain couples TRBV27 to TRBJ2-7; 9 bases map to TRBD2. V lost 5 bases to trimming and J lost 1 base; unmatched junction nucleotides: 15. Germline V CDR1 and CDR2: MNHEY, SMNVEV (reference sequence). CDR3 length equals 18 residues. The CDR3: CASSTGAPPSGVSYEQYF. CDR3 sequence (DNA): TGTGCCAGCAGTACAGGGGCCCCACCTAGCGGGGTATCCTACGAGCAGTACTTC.

This clonotype was detected many times. V gene TRBV5-5 combines with J gene TRBJ2-2, with 9 bases identical to TRBD2. V dropped 0 bases and J dropped 7; count of bases not matched to a gene: 10. The CDR3 extends over 17 amino acids. Germline lookup yields CDR1 SGHKS and CDR2 YYEKEE (reference sequence). This CDR3 reads CASSLVIARAGGGELFF. CDR3 in DNA: TGTGCCAGCAGCTTGGTCATCGCACGAGCGGGAGGCGGGGAGCTGTTTTTT.

This clonotype appeared many times. Here the CDR3 reads CASSSFPGTGGPGYEQYF. The CDR3 DNA reads as TGTGCCAGCAGTTCCTTTCCCGGGACAGGGGGCCCCGGGTACGAGCAGTACTTC. V usage is TRBV6-2 or TRBV6-3 and J usage is TRBJ2-7, with 12 bases aligning to TRBD1. This CDR3 region has 18 residues. Trimming took 4 bases from V and 4 from J; bases not matched to a gene: 14. Germline CDR1 reads MNHEY; CDR2 reads SVGEGT.

This clonotype was found a few times. The chain combines TRBV5-4 with TRBJ2-5; no definite D call. Germline V CDR1 and CDR2: SGHNT, YYREEE (reference sequence). This CDR3 region has 14 residues. V lost 1 base to trimming and J lost 1 base, with 8 bases between them. As DNA, the CDR3 is TGTGCCAGCAGCTTGAGGGAAGTCCAAGAGACCCAGTACTTC. Translated: CASSLREVQETQYF.

This clonotype was seen more than once but under ten times. This chain connects TRBV5-1 to TRBJ2-3, with a tentative D call TRBD2 (6 bases). Germline loops: CDR1 SGHRS, CDR2 YFSETQ. Trimming stripped 0 bases from V and 4 bases from J, with 12 bases between. CDR3 size: 15 residues. The CDR3 bases are TGCGCCAGCAGCTTGGGCGGGGACGTGTCAGATACGCAGTATTTT. It encodes CASSLGGDVSDTQYF.

This clonotype has a count of ten or more. V gene TRBV4-3 combines with J gene TRBJ1-4; 8 positions agree with TRBD1. The CDR3 runs 15 residues. Trimming cost V 4 bases and J 2 bases; bases outside gene matches: 3. Germline values: CDR1 LGHNA, CDR2 YSLEER. The CDR3 sequence is CASSPRGQTNEKLFF. DNA of the CDR3: TGCGCCAGCAGCCCCAGGGGGCAGACTAATGAAAAACTGTTTTTT.

This clonotype was seen a handful of times. The chain uses TRBV6-1 and TRBJ1-1, with D possibly TRBD1 on 5 matching bases. This CDR3 region has 14 residues. V lost 9 bases to trimming and J lost 6 bases, with 20 bases between them. Looked up from germline, CDR1 is MNHNS and CDR2 is SASEGT. CDR3 sequence (DNA): TGTGCCAGTCGTTACGGGGGAGGGTTGCCTGAAGCTTTCTTT. Encoded protein: CASRYGGGLPEAFF.

A few counts support this clonotype. The rearrangement joins TRBV5-4 to TRBJ2-7; D call uncertain. The V gene's germline CDR1 is SGHNT and CDR2 YYREEE (reference sequence). The CDR3 consists of 14 residues. V was shortened by 4 bases and J by 5 bases, with 16 bases between the two germline ends. CDR3: CASSTDPLRHEQYF. DNA for the CDR3: TGTGCCAGCAGCACGGACCCCCTCAGACACGAGCAGTACTTC.

This clonotype was counted only a few times. The chain recombines TRBV6-2 or TRBV6-3 with TRBJ2-7; 13 nucleotides align to TRBD2. This CDR3 has 16 residues. Germline CDR1 is MNHEY and CDR2 is SVGEGT. V gave up 4 bases and J gave up 2 bases; unmatched junction bases: 5. Written as DNA, the CDR3 is TGTGCCAGCAGTTCGATTGGACTAGCGGGAGCCTACGAGCAGTACTTC. It is translated as CASSSIGLAGAYEQYF.

This clonotype occurred a few times. A single base separates this from a much larger clone, so it may be a read error. V is TRBV20-1 and J is TRBJ1-5; 7 bases match TRBD1. This CDR3 is 12 amino acids long. Germline assignment: CDR1 DFQATT and CDR2 SNEGSKA (reference sequence). CDR3 sequence reads: CSAPAGGQPKHF. Here the CDR3 DNA reads TGCAGTGCTCCGGCAGGGGGACAGCCCAAGCATTTT.

This clonotype appeared many times. This chain connects TRBV3-1 to TRBJ2-5; tentatively, D is TRBD2 (6 bases). Germline CDR1 is LGHDT and CDR2 is YNNKEL (reference sequence). V gave up 4 bases and J gave up 1 base, with 16 bases separating them. The CDR3 length is 16 residues. CDR3 sequence: CASSLLGGIRQETQYF. CDR3 DNA: TGTGCCAGCAGCCTCCTGGGGGGTATACGCCAAGAGACCCAGTACTTC.

The V call is TRBV11-2, the J call TRBJ2-7; unclear D gene. Germline lookup yields CDR1 SGHAT and CDR2 FQNNGV. Trimming cost V 6 bases and J 0 bases, with 12 bases left between them. The CDR3 totals 14 residues. The CDR3 DNA follows: TGTGCCAGCAGACGCCCCGGAAGCTCCTACGAGCAGTACTTC. Protein product: CASRRPGSSYEQYF.

The sample holds many counts of this clonotype. V and J are TRBV28 and TRBJ1-2; 7 nucleotides line up with TRBD1. CDR1 and CDR2 (germline): MDHEN, SYDVKM. The CDR3 contains 15 residues. Trimming removed 6 bases from V and 4 bases from J; junction bases left unmatched: 11. The CDR3 reads CASSLPGGRSYGYTF. The DNA of the CDR3 is TGTGCCAGCAGCCTTCCAGGGGGGCGAAGCTATGGCTACACCTTC.

DNA for the CDR3: TGCGCCAGCTGCGCAGGGACGGATACGCAGTATTTT. Its protein product is CASCAGTDTQYF. V is TRBV5-1 and J is TRBJ2-3; perhaps D is TRBD1 or TRBD2 (5 bases each). The CDR3 runs 12 residues. Germline V gene data show CDR1 as SGHRS and CDR2 as YFSETQ. V lost 7 bases and J 6 bases, leaving 12 bases between the germline ends.

There are many counts of this clonotype. CDR3 sequence: CASSLMAGQGNEQFF. The CDR3 DNA follows: TGTGCCAGCAGCTTAATGGCGGGGCAAGGCAATGAGCAGTTCTTC. The genes are TRBV7-3 and TRBJ2-1, with a weak D call TRBD2 (6 bases). The germline gives CDR1 SGHTA, CDR2 FQGTGA. Trimming took off 1 base at V and 6 bases at J, with 13 bases between the two ends. There are 15 residues in the CDR3. Supplemented by reference TRBV7-3 and TRBJ2-1, the full variable domain reads GAGVSQTPSNKVTEKGKYVELRCDPISGHTALYWYRQSLGQGPEFLIYFQGTGAADDSGLPNDRFFAVRPEGSVSTLKIQRTERGDSAVYLCASSLMAGQGNEQFFGPGTRLTVL.

This clonotype was counted many times. V gene TRBV20-1 combines with J gene TRBJ1-2, with D uncertain. Germline CDR1 reads DFQATT; CDR2 reads SNEGSKA (reference sequence). CDR3 length equals 12 residues. With 4 bases removed from V and 1 base from J, the gap between germline ends came to 7 bases. CDR3 residues: CSATDINYGYTF. In nucleotides, the CDR3 is TGCAGTGCTACCGACATTAACTATGGCTACACCTTC.

This clonotype was recorded many times. The J gene is TRBJ2-1, the V gene TRBV11-2, with TRBD2 matching 8 bases. The V and J ends lost 5 bases and 7 bases, in that order; junction bases with no gene match: 10. The CDR3 spans 15 residues. CDR1 and CDR2 from the germline V gene are SGHAT and FQNNGV. The CDR3 here is CASSPLYSGTNEQFF. For the CDR3, the DNA is TGTGCCAGCAGCCCCCTTTATAGCGGGACAAATGAGCAGTTCTTC.

Concerning this clonotype: A much larger clone sits a single nucleotide away, making a read error possible. The chain carries TRBV29-1 and TRBJ2-3; TRBD1 is a possible D gene (6 bases). Germline CDR1 is SQVTM and CDR2 is ANQGSEA. The length of the CDR3 is 15 residues. CDR3: CSVLPRDTDTDTQCF. The CDR3 DNA is TGCAGCGTTCTCCCCCGGGACACAGACACAGATACGCAGTGTTTT.

The V and J genes are TRBV6-2 or TRBV6-3 and TRBJ1-5; 7 bases map to TRBD1. Unmatched junction bases numbered 7, after V lost 6 bases and J lost 2 bases. The germline V gene encodes CDR1 MNHEY and CDR2 SVGEGT. This CDR3 contains 15 residues. The CDR3 loop is CASRGDRAGNQPQHF. The CDR3 DNA is TGTGCCAGCAGAGGAGACAGGGCCGGCAATCAGCCCCAGCATTTT.

This chain uses TRBV5-1 with TRBJ1-6; a possible D gene is TRBD1 (5 bases). This CDR3 has 15 residues. The germline V and J ends were trimmed by 0 bases and 4 bases, with 8 bases remaining between them. Germline-derived CDR1 and CDR2 are SGHRS and YFSETQ. CDR3 sequence: CASSLDRMYNSPLHF. CDR3 DNA: TGCGCCAGCAGCTTGGACAGGATGTATAATTCACCCCTCCACTTT.

This clonotype was seen just once. V gene TRBV5-1 combines with J gene TRBJ1-1; 7 bases match TRBD1. There are 13 residues in the CDR3. V dropped 0 bases and J dropped 7; count of bases not matched to a gene: 3. From germline, CDR1 is SGHRS and CDR2 YFSETQ. The CDR3, as DNA: TGCGCCAGCAGCTTGGGACAGGGCTTTGAAGCTTTCTTT. Translated, it gives CASSLGQGFEAFF.

V usage is TRBV27 and J usage is TRBJ2-1, with D possibly TRBD2 on 5 matching bases. Germline V gene data show CDR1 as MNHEY and CDR2 as SMNVEV (reference sequence). This CDR3 contains 16 residues. V gave up 0 bases and J gave up 4 bases, with 13 bases separating them. The CDR3 reads CASSLSAGLVYNEQFF. Written as DNA, the CDR3 is TGTGCCAGCAGTTTATCGGCTGGACTCGTATACAATGAGCAGTTCTTC.

This clonotype has just a few counts. The chain employs TRBV20-1 and TRBJ1-6; possibly TRBD1 for D (6 bases). V was cut by 1 base and J by 9 bases, with 13 bases left in between. The V gene's germline CDR1 is DFQATT and CDR2 SNEGSKA (reference sequence). The length of the CDR3 is 14 residues. The CDR3 DNA reads TGCAGTGCTAGAGTCAACAGGGACCTTTCACCCCTCCACTTT. Residues: CSARVNRDLSPLHF.

This clonotype was recorded many times. The chain is built from TRBV30 and TRBJ1-1; 8 positions match TRBD1. The length of the CDR3 is 14 residues. Germline V gene data show CDR1 as GTSNPN and CDR2 as SVGIG (reference sequence). V dropped 5 bases and J dropped 2; count of bases not matched to a gene: 7. The CDR3 spells CAWATGGSNTEAFF. The CDR3 region has the DNA TGTGCCTGGGCAACAGGGGGGTCTAACACTGAAGCTTTCTTT.

This chain links TRBV6-1 with TRBJ1-2; the D gene is possibly TRBD1 (5 bases). Germline V gene lookup returns CDR1 MNHNS and CDR2 SASEGT. The CDR3 spans 13 residues. V was cut by 4 bases and J by 4 bases, with 10 bases left in between. CDR3 in amino acids: CASSVTGVYGYTF. The CDR3 bases are TGTGCCAGCAGTGTTACAGGCGTCTATGGCTACACCTTC.

This clonotype showed up many times. This chain joins TRBV4-3 and TRBJ1-4; unclear D gene. The CDR3 spans 14 residues. Trimming removed 4 bases at V and 5 bases at J, with 11 bases between. CDR1 and CDR2 (germline): LGHNA, YSLEER. The CDR3 coding sequence is TGCGCCAGCAGCCTCGCCCGGTCCAATGAAAAACTGTTTTTT. Its translation: CASSLARSNEKLFF.

This clonotype was detected a few times. The genes are TRBV20-1 and TRBJ2-4, with D possibly TRBD2 on 5 matching bases. The CDR3 consists of 13 residues. V lost 5 bases, J lost 1 base, and 9 bases lay in between. Germline V gene lookup returns CDR1 DFQATT and CDR2 SNEGSKA (reference sequence). This CDR3 reads CSALREAKNIQYF. The DNA of the CDR3 is TGCAGTGCTCTTAGGGAGGCCAAAAACATTCAGTACTTC.

This clonotype was detected a few times. The chain employs TRBV20-1 and TRBJ2-7; no clear D gene. CDR1 and CDR2 from the germline V gene are DFQATT and SNEGSKA (reference sequence). The CDR3 is 10 amino acids. V lost 5 bases and J 6 bases, leaving 8 bases between the germline ends. CDR3 loop: CSADRAEQYF. The CDR3, as DNA: TGCAGTGCTGACCGGGCCGAGCAGTACTTC.

The chain employs TRBV27 and TRBJ2-5, with TRBD1 matching over 7 bases. The CDR3 is 15 amino acids. Per germline, CDR1 MNHEY and CDR2 SMNVEV (reference sequence). V was pared by 5 bases and J by 2 bases, with 8 bases of the junction left unmatched. CDR3 bases: TGTGCCAGCAGTACGGACAGGTGGGGGCAAGAGACCCAGTACTTC. Translated, it gives CASSTDRWGQETQYF.